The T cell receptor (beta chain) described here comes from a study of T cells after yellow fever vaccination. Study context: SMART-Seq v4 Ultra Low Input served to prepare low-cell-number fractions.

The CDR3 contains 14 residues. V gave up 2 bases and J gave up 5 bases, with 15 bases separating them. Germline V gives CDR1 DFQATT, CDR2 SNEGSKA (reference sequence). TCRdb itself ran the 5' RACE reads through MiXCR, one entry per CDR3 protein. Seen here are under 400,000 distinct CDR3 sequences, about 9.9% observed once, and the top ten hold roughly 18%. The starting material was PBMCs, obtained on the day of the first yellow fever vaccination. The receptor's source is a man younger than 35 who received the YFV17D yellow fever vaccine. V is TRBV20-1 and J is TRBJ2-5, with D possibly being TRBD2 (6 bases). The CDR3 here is CSARQGLLGETQYF. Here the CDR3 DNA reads TGCAGTGCTAGACAGGGACTCCTGGGGGAGACCCAGTACTTC.